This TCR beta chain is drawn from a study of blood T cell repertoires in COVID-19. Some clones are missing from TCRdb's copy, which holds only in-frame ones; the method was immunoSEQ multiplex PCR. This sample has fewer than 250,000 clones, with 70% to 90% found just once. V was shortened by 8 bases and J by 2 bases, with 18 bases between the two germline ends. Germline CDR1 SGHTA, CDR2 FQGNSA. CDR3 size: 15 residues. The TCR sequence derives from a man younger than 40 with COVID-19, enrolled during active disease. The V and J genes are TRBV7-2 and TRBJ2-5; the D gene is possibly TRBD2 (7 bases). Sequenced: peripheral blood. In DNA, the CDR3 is TGTGCCAGCGGAAGGGGGGGAAAAGGGCAAGAGACCCAGTACTTC. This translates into CASGRGGKGQETQYF.